The entry below describes one T cell receptor beta chain. Its antigen is currently unknown. Compared with germline, one end of the junction differs, possibly owing to a read error. Extraction of total RNA produced a minimum of 6 micrograms from each sample. These data belong to a study of blood T cells in healthy people across ages. Overall study context: Per two T cells, template switching captured roughly one barcoded beta molecule. Points from the study as a whole: Calculation of diversity from one million T cells yielded estimates considered to be underestimates.

The CDR3 loop spans 14 amino acids. The germline gives CDR1 SGHRS, CDR2 YFSETQ. Then a second PCR, running roughly 7 to 11 cycles, was carried out with a sample-barcoded 5' primer and a J-beta primer mix. Every cDNA molecule carried a tag from a template-switch adaptor bearing 12 random nucleotides. TCRdb re-derived calls from the 5' RACE reads in MiXCR, one entry per CDR3 protein. This sample has about 640,000 distinct CDR3 sequences, with roughly 53% found just once. The sequenced material came from blood. This TCR was sampled from a man in his 60s in good health. The J gene is TRBJ2-1, the V gene TRBV5-1; maybe TRBD2 (5 bases). The CDR3 loop reads CASSLVDSHNEQFF. The CDR3 DNA reads TGCGCCAGCAGCTTGGTGGACTCCCACAATGAGCAGTTCTTC.